This T cell receptor (beta chain) was recorded in a study of blood T cell repertoires in COVID-19. Germline values: CDR1 KGHDR, CDR2 SFDVKD. The length of the CDR3 is 17 residues. The ends lost 5 bases at V and 0 bases at J; junction bases unmatched: 7. TCRdb keeps only in-frame clones here, not all; method: immunoSEQ multiplex PCR. The sample lists about 89,000 clones; roughly nine tenths were seen once. Sequencing was performed on peripheral blood. This TCR was recovered from a male donor with acute or convalescent COVID-19. The chain recombines TRBV24-1 with TRBJ1-5; 9 nucleotides agree with TRBD1. In DNA form, the CDR3 reads TGTGCCACCAGTGCCGGGACAGGGTTGGGTAGCAATCAGCCCCAGCATTTT. It specifies CATSAGTGLGSNQPQHF.